Listed below are T cell receptor beta chains from one sample, sequenced in a study of blood T cells in healthy people across ages. MiXCR was run by TCRdb on the 5' RACE reads, yielding one entry per CDR3 protein. The sample carries around 850,000 distinct CDR3 sequences, 30% to 45% recorded once. Sequenced sample: blood. These receptors all stem from a man aged 18 to 29 in good health. The CDR3 runs from the conserved cysteine through the conserved F or W. A D gene is named only where the DNA matches it firmly. The listing skips clone size in some rows; elsewhere it reads once, few, many or a size class.

clone_size | d_call | j_call | v_call | cdr3_aa | cdr3_nt
few | . | TRBJ2-3 | TRBV4-3 | CASSQDLALAQSTDTQYF | TGCGCCAGCAGCCAAGATTTGGCGCTAGCCCAGAGCACAGATACGCAGTATTTT
few | . | TRBJ2-7 | TRBV2 | CASNSGLQGYYEQYF | TGTGCCAGCAATTCCGGCCTCCAGGGATACTACGAGCAGTACTTC
few | TRBD1 | TRBJ1-2 | TRBV20-1 | CSAGWTGYTF | TGCAGTGCTGGATGGACAGGGTACACCTTC
. | . | TRBJ1-2 | TRBV6-6 | CASEGATDSHYGYTF | TGTGCCAGCGAAGGAGCCACAGACAGTCACTATGGCTACACCTTC
. | . | TRBJ2-3 | TRBV2 | CASNRDMGRDTQYF | TGTGCCAGCAATCGGGACATGGGCCGGGATACGCAGTATTTT
. | . | TRBJ1-3 | TRBV29-1 | CSVEGKGNTIYF | TGCAGCGTTGAAGGGAAGGGAAACACCATATATTTT
. | TRBD1 | TRBJ1-4 | TRBV27 | CASSHRQGFGKLFF | TGTGCCAGCAGTCACCGACAGGGTTTCGGAAAACTGTTTTTT
. | . | TRBJ2-5 | TRBV2 | CASLSGILETQYF | TGTGCCAGCCTCTCAGGGATATTGGAGACCCAGTACTTC
. | . | TRBJ2-3 | TRBV4-3 | CASSRGTSSTDTQYF | TGCGCCAGCAGCCGCGGGACAAGCAGCACAGATACGCAGTATTTT
. | . | TRBJ1-5 | TRBV12-3/TRBV12-4 | CASSLGQEDEHF | TGTGCCAGCAGTTTAGGGCAGGAGGATGAGCATTTT
. | TRBD1 | TRBJ2-3 | TRBV4-3 | CASSLGQGARTDTQYF | TGCGCCAGCAGCCTCGGACAGGGGGCACGCACAGATACGCAGTATTTT
few | . | TRBJ2-5 | TRBV7-9 | CASSVTGQKETQYF | TGTGCCAGCAGCGTCACCGGACAGAAAGAGACCCAGTACTTC
once | . | TRBJ2-1 | TRBV28 | CAGSSHWDLSDNEQFF | TGTGCCGGCAGTTCACACTGGGACCTCTCGGACAATGAGCAGTTCTTC
few | . | TRBJ1-2 | TRBV6-6 | CASIQQAVGDYGYTF | TGTGCCAGCATCCAACAGGCGGTTGGGGACTATGGCTACACCTTC
. | . | TRBJ1-2 | TRBV24-1 | CATSEGRGYTF | TGTGCCACCAGTGAGGGGCGAGGCTACACCTTC
few | . | TRBJ2-4 | TRBV20-1 | CSASSQNIQYF | TGCAGTGCTAGCAGTCAAAACATTCAGTACTTC
many | TRBD1 | TRBJ1-2 | TRBV20-1 | CSARGQSTNYGYTF | TGCAGTGCTAGGGGACAGTCGACCAACTATGGCTACACCTTC
few | TRBD1 | TRBJ2-2 | TRBV24-1 | CATSDPDRQSAGELFF | TGTGCCACCAGTGACCCGGACAGGCAGAGCGCCGGGGAGCTGTTTTTT
few | . | TRBJ2-7 | TRBV27 | CASSARTAYNEQYF | TGTGCCAGCAGTGCTCGGACAGCCTACAATGAGCAGTACTTC
. | TRBD1 | TRBJ2-3 | TRBV5-1 | CASSLTGTVTDTQYF | TGCGCCAGCAGCTTAACCGGGACAGTCACAGATACGCAGTATTTT
. | . | TRBJ2-4 | TRBV12-3/TRBV12-4 | CASSFQGKGAKNIQYF | TGTGCCAGCAGTTTCCAGGGAAAGGGAGCCAAAAACATTCAGTACTTC
. | . | TRBJ2-3 | TRBV27 | CASSFRVSGPDTQYF | TGTGCCAGCAGTTTTAGGGTATCGGGCCCAGATACGCAGTATTTT
few | . | TRBJ2-1 | TRBV18 | CASSLPAVSYNEQFF | TGTGCCAGCTCACTCCCAGCGGTGAGCTACAATGAGCAGTTCTTC
. | . | TRBJ2-7 | TRBV4-2 | CASSQDGGQGGSKYF | TGTGCCAGCAGCCAAGATGGGGGGCAGGGGGGCTCTAAGTACTTC
. | . | TRBJ1-4 | TRBV6-6 | CASRAGVTEKLFF | TGTGCCAGCAGGGCAGGGGTTACTGAAAAACTGTTTTTT
. | TRBD2 | TRBJ2-3 | TRBV29-1 | CSVPTSGGLTDTQYF | TGCAGCGTTCCTACTAGCGGGGGTCTCACAGATACGCAGTATTTT
few | . | TRBJ1-1 | TRBV20-1 | CSAGGAGRWNTEAFF | TGCAGTGCTGGGGGGGCGGGGCGATGGAACACTGAAGCTTTCTTT
. | TRBD1 | TRBJ1-6 | TRBV20-1 | CSGTGFQGYNSPLHF | TGCAGTGGGACAGGGTTTCAAGGCTATAATTCACCCCTCCACTTT